This T cell receptor beta chain was found in a study of CD8 T cells in Susac syndrome. Reverse transcription of 0.5 to 1 ug RNA was carried out with random hexamers. TCRdb called the immunoSEQ multiplex PCR reads again in MiXCR, with one record for every CDR3 protein. The sample holds 150,000 to 200,000 distinct CDR3 sequences, around 94% seen once. V shed 4 bases and J 5 bases; nucleotides not matched to a gene: 8. Germline V gene data show CDR1 as SGHTA and CDR2 as FQGNSA. The CDR3 runs to 16 residues. Sequencing was carried out using CD4+ T cells from PBMCs. The sequence was collected from a human donor with Susac syndrome. The chain carries TRBV7-2 and TRBJ2-5; 12 bases fit TRBD2. Here the CDR3 reads CASSSPSGGAWETQYF. The CDR3 DNA reads TGTGCCAGCAGCTCTCCTAGCGGGGGGGCTTGGGAGACCCAGTACTTC.